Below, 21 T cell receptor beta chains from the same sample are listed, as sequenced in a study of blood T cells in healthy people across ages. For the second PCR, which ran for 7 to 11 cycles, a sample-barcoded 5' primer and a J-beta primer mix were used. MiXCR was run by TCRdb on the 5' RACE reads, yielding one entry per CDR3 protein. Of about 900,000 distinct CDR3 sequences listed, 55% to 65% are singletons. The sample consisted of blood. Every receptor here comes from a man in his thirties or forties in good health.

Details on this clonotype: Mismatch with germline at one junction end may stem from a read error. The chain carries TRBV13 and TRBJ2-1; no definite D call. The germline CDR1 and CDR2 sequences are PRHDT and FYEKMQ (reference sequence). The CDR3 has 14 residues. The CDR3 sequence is CASSTHGSCNEQFF. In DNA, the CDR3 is TGTGCCAGCAGCACACACGGCTCCTGCAATGAGCAGTTCTTC.

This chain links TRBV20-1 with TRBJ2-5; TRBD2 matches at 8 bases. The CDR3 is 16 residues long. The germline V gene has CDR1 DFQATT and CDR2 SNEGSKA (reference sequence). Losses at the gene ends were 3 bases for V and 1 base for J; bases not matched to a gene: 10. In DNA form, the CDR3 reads TGCAGTGCTAGCCCCCCGGAAGCGGGGGTCCAAGAGACCCAGTACTTC. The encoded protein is CSASPPEAGVQETQYF.

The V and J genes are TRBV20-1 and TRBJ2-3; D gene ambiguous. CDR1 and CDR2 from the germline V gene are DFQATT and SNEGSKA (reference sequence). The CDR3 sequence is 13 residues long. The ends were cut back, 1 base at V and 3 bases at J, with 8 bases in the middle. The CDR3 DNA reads TGCAGTGCTAGAGTCGTGGGGACAGATACGCAGTATTTT. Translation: CSARVVGTDTQYF.

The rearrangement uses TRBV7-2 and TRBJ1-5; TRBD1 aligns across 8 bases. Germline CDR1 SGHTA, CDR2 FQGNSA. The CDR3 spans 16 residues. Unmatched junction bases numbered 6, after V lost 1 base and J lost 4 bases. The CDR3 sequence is CASSLGVQGANQPQHF. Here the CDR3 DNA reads TGTGCCAGCAGCTTAGGAGTTCAGGGGGCGAATCAGCCCCAGCATTTT.

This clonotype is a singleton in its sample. The CDR3, as DNA: TGTGCCAGTAGGTCCCGGGAAAAGAGCTCCTACGAGCAGTACTTC. Amino acid sequence: CASRSREKSSYEQYF. The rearrangement uses TRBV21-1 and TRBJ2-7; the D segment call TRBD1 is taken from the table without a DNA check. TRBV21-1 represents a pseudogene. The CDR3 loop spans 15 amino acids.

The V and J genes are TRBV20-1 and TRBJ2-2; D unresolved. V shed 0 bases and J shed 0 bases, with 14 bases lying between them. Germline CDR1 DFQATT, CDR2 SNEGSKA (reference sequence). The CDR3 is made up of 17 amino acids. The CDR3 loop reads CSARDSAHNSNTGELFF. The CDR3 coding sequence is TGCAGTGCTAGAGATTCCGCACATAATTCGAACACCGGGGAGCTGTTTTTT.

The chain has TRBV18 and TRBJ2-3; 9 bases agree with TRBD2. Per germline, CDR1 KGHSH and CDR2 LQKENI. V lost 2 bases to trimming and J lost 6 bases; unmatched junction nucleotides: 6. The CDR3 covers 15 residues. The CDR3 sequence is CASSPTGTSSDTQYF. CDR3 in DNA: TGTGCCAGCTCACCAACCGGGACTAGCTCCGATACGCAGTATTTT.

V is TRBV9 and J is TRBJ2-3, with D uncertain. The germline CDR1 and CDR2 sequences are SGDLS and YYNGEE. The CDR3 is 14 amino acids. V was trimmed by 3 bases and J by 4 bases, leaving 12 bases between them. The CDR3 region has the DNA TGTGCCAGCAGCGCCCCTCAGCCCGCAGATACGCAGTATTTT. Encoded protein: CASSAPQPADTQYF.

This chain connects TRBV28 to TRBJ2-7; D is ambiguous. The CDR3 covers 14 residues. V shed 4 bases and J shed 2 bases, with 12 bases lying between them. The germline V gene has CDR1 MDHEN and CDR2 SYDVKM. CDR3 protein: CASSSIIPTYEQYF. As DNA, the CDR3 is TGTGCCAGCAGTTCTATCATCCCAACCTACGAGCAGTACTTC.

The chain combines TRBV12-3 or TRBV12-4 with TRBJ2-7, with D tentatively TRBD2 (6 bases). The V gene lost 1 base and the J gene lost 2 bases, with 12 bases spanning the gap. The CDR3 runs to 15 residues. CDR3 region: CASSLGPGGAYEQYF. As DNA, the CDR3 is TGTGCCAGCAGTTTAGGCCCAGGCGGGGCCTACGAGCAGTACTTC.

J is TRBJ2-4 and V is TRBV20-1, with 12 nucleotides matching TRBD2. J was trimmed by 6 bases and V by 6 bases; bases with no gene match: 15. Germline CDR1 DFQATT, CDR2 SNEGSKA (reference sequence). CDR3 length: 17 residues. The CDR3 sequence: CSAPGLAGREQLNIQYF. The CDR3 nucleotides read TGCAGTGCCCCCGGACTAGCGGGACGAGAACAGCTAAACATTCAGTACTTC.

The DNA of the CDR3 is TGTGCCACCACGACAGGGCCCTACAATGAGCAGTTCTTC. This codes for CATTTGPYNEQFF. V usage is TRBV6-2 or TRBV6-3 and J usage is TRBJ2-1; TRBD1 matches 7 bases. The CDR3 totals 13 residues. The trim removed 10 bases at V and 2 bases at J, leaving 5 bases unmatched. The V gene's germline CDR1 is MNHEY and CDR2 SVGEGT.

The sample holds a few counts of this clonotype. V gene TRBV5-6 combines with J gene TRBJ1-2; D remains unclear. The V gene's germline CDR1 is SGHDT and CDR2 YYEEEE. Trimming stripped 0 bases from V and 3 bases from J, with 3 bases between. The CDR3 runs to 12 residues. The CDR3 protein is CASSLEDYGYTF. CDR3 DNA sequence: TGTGCCAGCAGCTTGGAAGACTATGGCTACACCTTC.

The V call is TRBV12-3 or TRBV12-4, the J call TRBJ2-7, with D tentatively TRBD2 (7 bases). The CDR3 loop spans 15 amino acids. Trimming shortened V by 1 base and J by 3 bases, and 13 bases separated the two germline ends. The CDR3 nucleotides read TGTGCCAGCAGTTTAGGGGGGGGCCGGAACTACGAGCAGTACTTC. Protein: CASSLGGGRNYEQYF.

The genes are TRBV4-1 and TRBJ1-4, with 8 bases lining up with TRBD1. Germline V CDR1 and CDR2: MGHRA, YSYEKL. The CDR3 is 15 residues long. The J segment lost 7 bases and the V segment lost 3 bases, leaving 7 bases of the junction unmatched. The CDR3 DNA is TGCGCCAGCAGCCAGACCGGGACAGGAGGTGAAAAACTGTTTTTT. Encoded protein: CASSQTGTGGEKLFF.

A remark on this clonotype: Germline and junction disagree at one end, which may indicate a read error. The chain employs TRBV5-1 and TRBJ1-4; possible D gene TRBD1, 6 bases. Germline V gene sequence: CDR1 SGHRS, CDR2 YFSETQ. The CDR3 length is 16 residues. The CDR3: CASSSRDISTNEKLFF. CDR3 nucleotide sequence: TGCGCCAGCAGCTCCCGGGACATTTCAACTAACGAAAAACTGTTTTTT. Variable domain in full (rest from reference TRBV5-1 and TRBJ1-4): KAGVTQTPRYLIKTRGQQVTLSCSPISGHRSVSWYQQTPGQGLQFLFEYFSETQRNKGNFPGRFSGRQFSNSRSEMNVSTLELGDSALYLCASSSRDISTNEKLFFGSGTQLSVL.

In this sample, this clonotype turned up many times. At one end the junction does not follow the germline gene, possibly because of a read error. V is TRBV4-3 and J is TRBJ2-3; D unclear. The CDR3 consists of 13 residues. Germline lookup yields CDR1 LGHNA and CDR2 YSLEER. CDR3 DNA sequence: TGTGCCAGCAGCCAAGACCTCACAGATACGCAGTATTTT. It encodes CASSQDLTDTQYF.

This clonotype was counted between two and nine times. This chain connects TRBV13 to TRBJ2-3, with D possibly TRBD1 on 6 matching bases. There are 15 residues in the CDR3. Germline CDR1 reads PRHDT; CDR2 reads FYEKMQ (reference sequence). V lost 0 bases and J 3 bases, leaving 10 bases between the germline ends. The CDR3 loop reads CASSLGGTPTDTQYF. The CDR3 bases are TGTGCCAGCAGCTTAGGCGGGACACCTACAGATACGCAGTATTTT.

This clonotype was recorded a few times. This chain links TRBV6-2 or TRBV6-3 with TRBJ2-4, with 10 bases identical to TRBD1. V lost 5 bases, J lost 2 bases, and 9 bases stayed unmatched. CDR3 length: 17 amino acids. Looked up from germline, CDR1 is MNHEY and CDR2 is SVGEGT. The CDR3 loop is CASSRRDRGKTKNIQYF. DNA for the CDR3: TGTGCCAGCAGTCGCCGGGACAGGGGAAAAACCAAAAACATTCAGTACTTC.

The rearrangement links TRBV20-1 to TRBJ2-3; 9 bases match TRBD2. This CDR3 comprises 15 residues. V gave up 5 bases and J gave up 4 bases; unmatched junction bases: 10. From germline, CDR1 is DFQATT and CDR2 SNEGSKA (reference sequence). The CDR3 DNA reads TGCAGTGCTCCCCCTGGGAGCGGGGGGTCAGATACGCAGTATTTT. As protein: CSAPPGSGGSDTQYF.

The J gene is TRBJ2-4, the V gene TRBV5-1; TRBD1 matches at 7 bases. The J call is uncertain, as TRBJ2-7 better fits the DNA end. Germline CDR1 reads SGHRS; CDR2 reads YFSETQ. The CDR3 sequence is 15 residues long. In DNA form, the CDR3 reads TGCGCCAGCAGCCCGGACAGGACGAGCTCCTACGAGCAGTACTTC. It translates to CASSPDRTSSYEQYF.